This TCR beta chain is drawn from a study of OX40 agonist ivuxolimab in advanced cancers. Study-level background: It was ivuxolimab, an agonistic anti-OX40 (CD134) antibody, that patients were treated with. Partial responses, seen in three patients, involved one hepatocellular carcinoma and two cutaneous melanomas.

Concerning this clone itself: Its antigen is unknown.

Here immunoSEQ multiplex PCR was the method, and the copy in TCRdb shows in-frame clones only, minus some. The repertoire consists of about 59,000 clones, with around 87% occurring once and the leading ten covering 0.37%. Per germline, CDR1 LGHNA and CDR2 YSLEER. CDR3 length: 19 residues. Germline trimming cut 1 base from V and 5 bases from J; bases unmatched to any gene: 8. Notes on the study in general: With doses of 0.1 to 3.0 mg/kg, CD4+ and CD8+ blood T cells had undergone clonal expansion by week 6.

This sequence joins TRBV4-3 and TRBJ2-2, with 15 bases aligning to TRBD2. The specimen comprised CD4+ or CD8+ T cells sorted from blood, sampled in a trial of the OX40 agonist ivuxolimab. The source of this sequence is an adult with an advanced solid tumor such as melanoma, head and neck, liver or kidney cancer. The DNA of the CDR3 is TGCGCCAGCAGCCAAGGAGGACTAGCGGGAGGGCCGGGGACCGGGGAGCTGTTTTTT. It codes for CASSQGGLAGGPGTGELFF.